A single T cell receptor beta chain is shown here with its context. This entry comes from a study of blood T cell repertoires in COVID-19. Study-level information: The samples span acute and convalescent COVID-19 from the United States, Italy and Spain. In each case, the material was cDNA or gDNA derived from T cells, B-cell-depleted T cells, or PBMCs.

Sequencing was performed with immunoSEQ multiplex PCR; in TCRdb, only in-frame clones are kept and a portion is missing. Among approximately 84,000 clones listed, around three quarters were seen once. The receptor comes from a man aged 45-65 years with active or convalescent COVID-19. Sequencing was performed on peripheral blood.

CDR3 nucleotides: TGTGCCACCGCCCGAAGCGTCCAAGAGACCCAGTACTTC. This gives the protein CATARSVQETQYF. The chain has TRBV11-3 and TRBJ2-5; D gene ambiguous. Germline-derived CDR1 and CDR2 are SGHNT and YENEEA. This CDR3 is built from 13 residues. V lost 10 bases, J lost 1 base, and 13 bases lay in between. Complete variable domain (other parts from reference TRBV11-3 and TRBJ2-5): EAGVVQSPRYKIIEKKQPVAFWCNPISGHNTLYWYLQNLGQGPELLIRYENEEAVDDSQLPKDRFSAERLKGVDSTLKIQPAELGDSAVYLCATARSVQETQYFGPGTRLLVL.